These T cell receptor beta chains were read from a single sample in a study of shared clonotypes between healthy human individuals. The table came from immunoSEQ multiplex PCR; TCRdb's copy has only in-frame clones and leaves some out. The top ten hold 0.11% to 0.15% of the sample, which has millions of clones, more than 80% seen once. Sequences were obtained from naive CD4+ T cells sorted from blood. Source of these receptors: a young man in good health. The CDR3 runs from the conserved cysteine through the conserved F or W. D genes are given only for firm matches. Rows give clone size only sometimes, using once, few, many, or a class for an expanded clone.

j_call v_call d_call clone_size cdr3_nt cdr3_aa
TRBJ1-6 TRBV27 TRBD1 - TGTGCCAGCAGCCCGCAACAGGGGTCACCCCTCCACTTT CASSPQQGSPLHF
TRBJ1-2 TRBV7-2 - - TGTGCCAGCAGCCCACAGAGCACCCGGGGGGGAGACGGCTACACCTTC CASSPQSTRGGDGYTF
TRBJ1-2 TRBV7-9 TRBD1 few TGTGCCAGCAGCCAGAGACAGGGCGCCGGCTACACCTTC CASSQRQGAGYTF
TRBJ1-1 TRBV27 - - TGTGCCAGCAGTCCTGGGTCGCGTTGGGAAGCTTTCTTT CASSPGSRWEAFF
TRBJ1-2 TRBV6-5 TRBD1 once TGTGCCAGCAGTTACTCTGGACAGGCGCACTTC CASSYSGQAHF
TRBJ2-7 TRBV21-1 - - TGTGCCACGTTCAGGGACGGCAGTACCTACGAGCAGTACTTC CATFRDGSTYEQYF
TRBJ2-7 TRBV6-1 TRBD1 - TGTGCCAGCAGCACCGGACAGGGGAACTACGAGCAGTACTTC CASSTGQGNYEQYF
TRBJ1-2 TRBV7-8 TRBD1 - TGTGCCAGCAGCTTTCGGACAGGGGCGGGCTATGGCTACACCTTC CASSFRTGAGYGYTF
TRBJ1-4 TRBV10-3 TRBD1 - TGTGCCATCAGCCACGGACAGGGTACAACTAATGAAAAACTGTTTTTT CAISHGQGTTNEKLFF
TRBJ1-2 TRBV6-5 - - TGTGCCAGCAGTCGCGTCGGGGATAACTATGGCTACACCTTC CASSRVGDNYGYTF
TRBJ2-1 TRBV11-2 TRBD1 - TGTGCCAGCAGCTCCCAAGGCGGGACAGGGGTCAATGAGCAGTTCTTC CASSSQGGTGVNEQFF
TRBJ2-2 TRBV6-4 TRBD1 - TGTGCCAGCAGTCGTCAGGGGGCCGGGGAGCTGTTTTTT CASSRQGAGELFF
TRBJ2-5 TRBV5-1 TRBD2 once TGCGCCAGCACCTTCTTAGCGGGAGGGGGAGAGACCCAGTACTTC CASTFLAGGGETQYF
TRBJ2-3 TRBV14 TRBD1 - TGTGCCAGCAGCCGACAGGGGGATACGCAGTATTTT CASSRQGDTQYF
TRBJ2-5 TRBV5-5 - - TGTGCCAGCAGCTTGGTAGGGTTAGAGGAGACCCAGTACTTC CASSLVGLEETQYF
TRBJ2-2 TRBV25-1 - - TGTGCCAGCAGTGCCTCCCCGGGGGCAGTAACCGGGGAGCTGTTTTTT CASSASPGAVTGELFF
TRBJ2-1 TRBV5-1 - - TGCGCCAGCAGCTTGCAGCGCCAACAGAACAATGAGCAGTTCTTC CASSLQRQQNNEQFF
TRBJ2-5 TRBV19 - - TGTGCCAGTAGTCCCCGACAGAGACAAGAGACCCAGTACTTC CASSPRQRQETQYF
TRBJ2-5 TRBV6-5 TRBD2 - TGTGCCACCTCACTAGCGGTGAGGGAGACCCAGTACTTC CATSLAVRETQYF
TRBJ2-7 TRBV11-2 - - TGTGCCAGCGGGCTAGTATGGGGCTCCTACGAGCAGTACTTC CASGLVWGSYEQYF
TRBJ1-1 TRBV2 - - TGTGCCAGCAATTATGACCCGGTCACTGAAGCTTTCTTT CASNYDPVTEAFF
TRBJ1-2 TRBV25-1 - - TGTGCCAGCAGTTTCGACTTCTATGGCTACACCTTC CASSFDFYGYTF
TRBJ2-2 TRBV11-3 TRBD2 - TGTGCCAGCCGGGCGGCGGGAGGGAACACCGGGGAGCTGTTTTTT CASRAAGGNTGELFF
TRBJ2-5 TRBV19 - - TGTGCCAGTAGTATAGAGGGCTTAGAGACCCAGTACTTC CASSIEGLETQYF
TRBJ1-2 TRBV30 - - TGTGCCGGAAGGGATTTCATCTATGGCTACACCTTC CAGRDFIYGYTF
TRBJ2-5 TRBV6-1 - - TGTGCCAGCAGTGAATACGCCGAGTTGGCCCAGTACTTC CASSEYAELAQYF
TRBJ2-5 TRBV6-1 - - TGTGCCAGCAGTGAAGCCCCACAAGAGACCCAGTACTTC CASSEAPQETQYF
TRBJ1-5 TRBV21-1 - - TGTGCCAGCAGCCCGCGGGGAAGGTCTTATAGCAATCAGCCCCAGCATTTT CASSPRGRSYSNQPQHF
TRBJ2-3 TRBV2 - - TGTGCCAGCTTAAAAGCGCCTCTTAGCACAGATACGCAGTATTTT CASLKAPLSTDTQYF
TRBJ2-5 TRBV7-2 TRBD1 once TGTGCCAGCAGCGGAGCAGGGGGCAGGGAGACCCAGTACTTC CASSGAGGRETQYF
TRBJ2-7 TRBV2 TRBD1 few TGTGCCAGCAGTCCGGACAGGGCCTACGAGCAGTACTTC CASSPDRAYEQYF
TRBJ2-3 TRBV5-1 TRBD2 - TGCGCCAGCAGCCCCGGACTAGCGGGAGTCCCGGGGAGAGATACGCAGTATTTT CASSPGLAGVPGRDTQYF
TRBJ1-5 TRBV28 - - TGTGCCAGCAGCCTTCTTCGGCAGGCTAGGAATCAGCCCCAGCATTTT CASSLLRQARNQPQHF
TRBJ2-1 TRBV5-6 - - TGTGCCAGCAGCTTGATCACCCGCAATGAGCAGTTCTTC CASSLITRNEQFF
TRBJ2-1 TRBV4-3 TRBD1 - TGCGCCAGCGCCCAGGGGGCGGTGGGTCACAATGAGCAGTTCTTC CASAQGAVGHNEQFF
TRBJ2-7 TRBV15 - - TGTGCCACCAGCAGAGACAGGGGTTGGAACGAGCAGTACTTC CATSRDRGWNEQYF
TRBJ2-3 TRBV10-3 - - TGTGCCATCAGTGGAGGGGTCCAGGATACGCAGTATTTT CAISGGVQDTQYF